The 23 T cell receptor beta chains below come from one sample, sequenced in a study of cytomegalovirus exposure and HLA in healthy donors. The PCR contained 60 Vbeta and 13 Jbeta primers. Some clones are missing from TCRdb's copy, which holds only in-frame ones; the method was immunoSEQ multiplex PCR. Of 90,000 to 150,000 clones listed, roughly 65% are singletons. Specimen: PBMCs. The receptors were sampled from a middle-aged man in good health and CMV-seropositive.

In its sample, this clone was seen a few times. The chain links TRBV18 to TRBJ1-2; D might be TRBD1 (5 bases). CDR3 length equals 14 residues. Germline values: CDR1 KGHSH, CDR2 LQKENI. Trimming stripped 5 bases from V and 2 bases from J, with 12 bases between. CDR3: CASSEQGLNYGYTF. In DNA form, the CDR3 reads TGTGCCAGCTCAGAGCAGGGCCTGAACTATGGCTACACCTTC.

This chain uses TRBV28 with TRBJ2-4; 8 bases are shared with TRBD2. In germline, CDR1 is MDHEN, CDR2 SYDVKM. The J segment lost 11 bases and the V segment lost 6 bases, leaving 21 bases of the junction unmatched. The CDR3 is 17 amino acids. This CDR3 reads CASSAESSGIGSIVQYF. CDR3 coding DNA: TGTGCCAGCAGCGCCGAGAGTAGCGGGATTGGGTCAATTGTTCAGTACTTC.

The chain uses TRBV29-1 and TRBJ2-7; 10 bases are shared with TRBD1. V was pared by 6 bases and J by 7 bases, with 9 bases of the junction left unmatched. The germline V gene has CDR1 SQVTM and CDR2 ANQGSEA. CDR3 length equals 13 residues. The CDR3 DNA reads as TGCAGCGTCTCCGGGACAGGGGCCGGGGAGCAGTACTTC. Its translation is CSVSGTGAGEQYF.

This clone was seen a few times. V is TRBV29-1 and J is TRBJ2-7, with 9 bases aligning to TRBD2. CDR1 is SQVTM, CDR2 ANQGSEA, per germline. Unmatched junction bases numbered 11, after V lost 6 bases and J lost 2 bases. The CDR3 runs to 15 residues. CDR3 nucleotide sequence: TGCAGCGTGCAGGCTAGCGGGGATATGGCCTACGAGCAGTACTTC. Its protein is CSVQASGDMAYEQYF.

The V call is TRBV19, the J call TRBJ2-1; 7 positions match TRBD2. The CDR3 runs 16 residues. The trim removed 5 bases at V and 5 bases at J, leaving 12 bases unmatched. The V gene's germline CDR1 is LNHDA and CDR2 SQIVND (reference sequence). The CDR3 region has the DNA TGTGCCAGTAGTCCGATAGCGGGTAGGCGCGACAATGAGCAGTTCTTC. Translation gives CASSPIAGRRDNEQFF.

J is TRBJ2-2 and V is TRBV13; 7 bases match TRBD1. The CDR3 has 16 amino acids. Germline V gene sequence: CDR1 PRHDT, CDR2 FYEKMQ (reference sequence). V was pared by 6 bases and J by 0 bases, with 7 bases of the junction left unmatched. CDR3 residues: CASRIDRDANTGELFF. The DNA for the CDR3 is TGTGCCAGCAGGATAGACAGGGACGCGAACACCGGGGAGCTGTTTTTT.

V usage is TRBV6-1 and J usage is TRBJ1-2; D is ambiguous. This CDR3 has 13 residues. V gave up 6 bases and J gave up 4 bases, with 12 bases separating them. CDR1 and CDR2 (germline): MNHNS, SASEGT. The CDR3 DNA reads as TGTGCCAGCAGCCTCAGCGATCTCTATGGCTACACCTTC. The encoded protein is CASSLSDLYGYTF.

The rearrangement uses TRBV27 and TRBJ2-4, with 8 bases identical to TRBD1. The germline gives CDR1 MNHEY, CDR2 SMNVEV (reference sequence). This CDR3 comprises 13 residues. Trimming cost V 5 bases and J 9 bases; bases outside gene matches: 6. The CDR3 DNA reads TGTGCCAGCAGTCACGGACAGGGAGGCATTCAGTACTTC. Translated: CASSHGQGGIQYF.

This chain connects TRBV25-1 to TRBJ2-1; weak D call: TRBD2 (6 bases). V was trimmed by 0 bases and J by 7 bases, leaving 13 bases between them. The CDR3 is 15 residues long. From germline, CDR1 is MGHDK and CDR2 SYGVNS. CDR3 sequence: CASSEYGGVRNEQFF. The CDR3 DNA follows: TGTGCCAGCAGTGAATACGGGGGTGTAAGAAATGAGCAGTTCTTC.

The sample holds a few counts of this clone. The genes are TRBV4-1 and TRBJ2-7; 7 positions match TRBD2. Germline trimming cut 0 bases from V and 2 bases from J; bases unmatched to any gene: 4. Germline V gene data show CDR1 as MGHRA and CDR2 as YSYEKL. The CDR3 is 15 residues long. The CDR3 region is CASSQEQRGPYEQYF. The DNA of the CDR3 is TGCGCCAGCAGCCAAGAACAGCGGGGCCCCTACGAGCAGTACTTC.

Only one count was recorded for this clone. This chain connects TRBV5-6 to TRBJ2-7; 9 bases fit TRBD1. Unmatched junction bases numbered 6, after V lost 5 bases and J lost 6 bases. CDR1 is SGHDT and CDR2 is YYEEEE in the germline V gene. The length of the CDR3 is 13 residues. Written as DNA, the CDR3 is TGTGCCAGCAGTGGGACAGGGAGGCGCGAGCAGTACTTC. Translating gives CASSGTGRREQYF.

This clone occurred a few times. The rearrangement links TRBV19 to TRBJ2-7, with D possibly TRBD1 on 5 matching bases. Germline lookup yields CDR1 LNHDA and CDR2 SQIVND (reference sequence). Trimming took 4 bases from V and 4 from J, leaving 11 bases between them. This CDR3 comprises 13 residues. The CDR3 here is CASSNRQSYEQYF. CDR3 DNA: TGTGCCAGTAGTAACAGGCAGTCGTACGAGCAGTACTTC. The variable domain in full, completed from reference TRBV19 and TRBJ2-7, reads DGGITQSPKYLFRKEGQNVTLSCEQNLNHDAMYWYRQDPGQGLRLIYYSQIVNDFQKGDIAEGYSVSREKKESFPLTVTSAQKNPTAFYLCASSNRQSYEQYFGPGTRLTVT.

This chain connects TRBV7-9 to TRBJ2-1, with 7 positions matching TRBD1. The CDR3 extends over 14 amino acids. The germline gives CDR1 SEHNR, CDR2 FQNEAQ (reference sequence). The trim removed 5 bases at V and 3 bases at J, leaving 4 bases unmatched. This CDR3 is CASSPRTGYNEQFF. In nucleotides, the CDR3 is TGTGCCAGCAGCCCCCGGACAGGCTACAATGAGCAGTTCTTC.

This clone appeared once. The rearrangement links TRBV2 to TRBJ1-6; 10 positions agree with TRBD1. CDR1 SNHLY and CDR2 FYNNEI come from the germline V gene. V shed 4 bases and J 3 bases; nucleotides not matched to a gene: 6. This CDR3 is 17 amino acids long. The CDR3 loop is CASSAGQGTVYNSPLHF. The CDR3 DNA reads TGTGCCAGCAGTGCGGGACAGGGGACGGTCTATAATTCACCCCTCCACTTT. The complete variable domain, with remaining parts taken from reference TRBV2 and TRBJ1-6, reads EPEVTQTPSHQVTQMGQEVILRCVPISNHLYFYWYRQILGQKVEFLVSFYNNEISEKSEIFDDQFSVERPDGSNFTLKIRSTKLEDSAMYFCASSAGQGTVYNSPLHFGNGTRLTVT.

CDR3 nucleotide sequence: TGCGCCAGCAGTCGAGGACAGGGCATGTTGCGTACGCAGTATTTT. Its protein is CASSRGQGMLRTQYF. The chain recombines TRBV10-1 with TRBJ2-3; TRBD1 aligns across 8 bases. Losses at the gene ends were 5 bases for V and 8 bases for J; bases not matched to a gene: 12. Germline loops: CDR1 WNHNN, CDR2 SYGVQD (reference sequence). The CDR3 is 15 amino acids.

J is TRBJ2-7 and V is TRBV4-1, with D hard to call. From germline, CDR1 is MGHRA and CDR2 YSYEKL. The V end was cut by 4 bases, the J end by 3 bases, with 13 bases between. The CDR3 has 14 residues. The CDR3 bases are TGCGCCAGCAGCCCCCAGGCAATGAACTACGAGCAGTACTTC. Encoded protein: CASSPQAMNYEQYF.

This sequence joins TRBV19 and TRBJ2-3, with a weak D call TRBD1 (6 bases). From germline, CDR1 is LNHDA and CDR2 SQIVND (reference sequence). The V and J ends lost 3 bases and 5 bases respectively, with 15 bases between them. CDR3 size: 15 residues. CDR3 bases: TGTGCCAGTAGTATGGGGGCCCCCCGGGGAGATACGCAGTATTTT. This gives the protein CASSMGAPRGDTQYF.

This chain connects TRBV28 to TRBJ2-7; 7 bases agree with TRBD2. This CDR3 has 16 residues. V lost 3 bases and J lost 2; bases outside the gene matches: 10. Germline CDR1 MDHEN, CDR2 SYDVKM. The CDR3 loop is CASSFSLSGLTYEQYF. In nucleotides, the CDR3 is TGTGCCAGCAGTTTTTCTCTCTCGGGACTAACCTACGAGCAGTACTTC.

V usage is TRBV7-2 and J usage is TRBJ2-7, with 8 bases lining up with TRBD1. CDR3 length equals 14 residues. Trimming removed 1 base from V and 4 bases from J; junction bases left unmatched: 3. Germline lookup yields CDR1 SGHTA and CDR2 FQGNSA. CDR3 sequence: CASSLGYRGYEQYF. CDR3 coding DNA: TGTGCCAGCAGCTTAGGGTACAGGGGGTACGAGCAGTACTTC.

J is TRBJ2-3 and V is TRBV25-1, with 9 bases fitting TRBD2. There are 14 residues in the CDR3. Germline-derived CDR1 and CDR2 are MGHDK and SYGVNS. Losses at the gene ends were 3 bases for V and 4 bases for J; bases not matched to a gene: 2. Here the CDR3 reads CASSDAGGPDTQYF. The CDR3 DNA follows: TGTGCCAGCAGTGACGCGGGGGGGCCAGATACGCAGTATTTT.

This clone turned up a few times. The chain combines TRBV6-6 with TRBJ1-4; 7 bases line up with TRBD1. Trimming cost V 11 bases and J 7 bases; bases outside gene matches: 10. Per the germline V gene, CDR1 is MNHNY and CDR2 is SVGAGI (reference sequence). The CDR3 runs 13 residues. CDR3 amino acids: CACLKGDSEKLFF. The CDR3 DNA reads as TGTGCCTGCCTAAAGGGGGACAGTGAAAAACTGTTTTTT.

The V gene is TRBV9, the J gene TRBJ2-1, with 16 bases fitting TRBD2. CDR3 length equals 17 residues. The germline CDR1 and CDR2 sequences are SGDLS and YYNGEE. V shed 4 bases and J 9 bases; nucleotides not matched to a gene: 10. CDR3 sequence: CASSFGTSGGAAGEQFF. The CDR3 DNA follows: TGTGCCAGCAGCTTCGGGACTAGCGGGGGGGCCGCAGGTGAGCAGTTCTTC.

Only a few counts were recorded for this clone. The rearrangement links TRBV6-5 to TRBJ1-1; D is unresolved. Germline-derived CDR1 and CDR2 are MNHEY and SVGAGI. The V and J ends lost 4 bases and 2 bases respectively, with 11 bases between them. The CDR3 length is 14 residues. CDR3 sequence (DNA): TGTGCCAGCAGTTCCGGAGTACGAAACACTGAAGCTTTCTTT. This gives the protein CASSSGVRNTEAFF.